This passage covers 18 T cell receptor beta chains from one sample sequenced in a study of shared clonotypes between healthy human individuals. Only in-frame clones appear in the TCRdb table, and some are missing; sequencing was by immunoSEQ multiplex PCR. The repertoire has around 2,000,000 clones, roughly 96% of them found once; the top ten carry more than 0.1%. The sequenced material came from naive CD4+ T cells sorted from blood. Described subset: CD45RA+ positively selected. All receptors come from a man younger than 35 in good health.

This clone occurred once. The V gene is TRBV27, the J gene TRBJ2-7; the match to TRBD1 covers 7 bases. This CDR3 contains 16 residues. V dropped 5 bases and J dropped 3; count of bases not matched to a gene: 13. Germline CDR1 is MNHEY and CDR2 is SMNVEV (reference sequence). The CDR3 nucleotides read TGTGCCAGCAGTACCGCCTATGAGGGGGCGTACTACGAGCAGTACTTC. Protein product: CASSTAYEGAYYEQYF.

The chain couples TRBV30 to TRBJ1-1; D perhaps matches TRBD1 (5 bases). The CDR3 sequence is 12 residues long. Germline lookup yields CDR1 GTSNPN and CDR2 SVGIG (reference sequence). Trimming stripped 2 bases from V and 6 bases from J, with 10 bases between. CDR3 loop: CAWSSGGSEAFF. As DNA, the CDR3 is TGTGCCTGGAGTTCCGGGGGGTCTGAAGCTTTCTTT.

The rearrangement links TRBV6-5 to TRBJ2-7; D not resolved. Germline V lookup: CDR1 MNHEY, CDR2 SVGAGI. The CDR3 is 14 residues long. V was clipped by 3 bases and J by 0 bases, with 9 bases between them. The CDR3 DNA reads as TGTGCCAGCAGTTATGACCCGAACTCCTACGAGCAGTACTTC. It translates to CASSYDPNSYEQYF.

V and J are TRBV10-3 and TRBJ2-3, with D possibly matching TRBD1 (6 bases). The CDR3 loop spans 14 amino acids. The germline V gene encodes CDR1 ENHRY and CDR2 SYGVKD. Trimming left V 5 bases short and J 1 base short, with 10 bases between. CDR3 region: CAISPTGRTDTQYF. The CDR3 nucleotides are TGTGCCATCAGTCCGACAGGCCGCACAGATACGCAGTATTTT.

The chain links TRBV6-6 to TRBJ2-7; D gene unclear. This CDR3 comprises 13 residues. Germline V gives CDR1 MNHNY, CDR2 SVGAGI (reference sequence). V lost 2 bases, J lost 3 bases, and 8 bases lay in between. For the CDR3, the DNA is TGTGCCAGCAGTTACGAACAGCTCTACGAGCAGTACTTC. Encoded protein: CASSYEQLYEQYF.

The chain is built from TRBV5-1 and TRBJ1-4; D is possibly TRBD1 (5 bases). CDR1 is SGHRS and CDR2 is YFSETQ in the germline V gene. V lost 0 bases to trimming and J lost 8 bases, with 14 bases between them. There are 15 residues in the CDR3. CDR3 nucleotides: TGCGCCAGCAGCTTGGCCACAGGTTGGGGGGAAAAACTGTTTTTT. Amino acid sequence: CASSLATGWGEKLFF.

The chain uses TRBV4-2 and TRBJ1-5; TRBD1 agrees at 9 bases. CDR1 is LGHNA and CDR2 is YNFKEQ in the germline V gene. V lost 1 base to trimming and J lost 6 bases; unmatched junction nucleotides: 4. The CDR3 contains 15 residues. The CDR3 loop is CASSQGDRGVQPQHF. DNA of the CDR3: TGTGCCAGCAGCCAAGGCGACAGGGGGGTTCAGCCCCAGCATTTT.

The chain combines TRBV19 with TRBJ2-7, with D maybe TRBD1 (7 bases). Germline V gives CDR1 LNHDA, CDR2 SQIVND (reference sequence). CDR3 size: 15 residues. V lost 3 bases to trimming and J lost 1 base, with 13 bases between them. CDR3 region: CASSIGGTVSYEQYF. The CDR3 coding sequence is TGTGCCAGTAGTATCGGCGGGACAGTTTCCTACGAGCAGTACTTC.

The genes are TRBV25-1 and TRBJ2-2, with TRBD1 identical over 7 bases. The CDR3 sequence is 15 residues long. Trimming removed 6 bases from V and 0 bases from J; junction bases left unmatched: 4. In germline, CDR1 is MGHDK, CDR2 SYGVNS. The CDR3 here is CASRRTGSNTGELFF. As DNA, the CDR3 is TGTGCCAGCAGGAGGACAGGATCGAACACCGGGGAGCTGTTTTTT.

The gene calls are TRBV28 and TRBJ2-7, with no clear D. The CDR3 runs to 15 residues. V lost 2 bases and J 0 bases, leaving 11 bases between the germline ends. The germline gives CDR1 MDHEN, CDR2 SYDVKM. The CDR3 DNA sequence: TGTGCCAGCAGTTTAGTAGGAAAAAGCTCCTACGAGCAGTACTTC. Residues: CASSLVGKSSYEQYF. The full variable domain, its missing parts supplied by reference TRBV28 and TRBJ2-7, is DVKVTQSSRYLVKRTGEKVFLECVQDMDHENMFWYRQDPGLGLRLIYFSYDVKMKEKGDIPEGYSVSREKKERFSLILESASTNQTSMYLCASSLVGKSSYEQYFGPGTRLTVT.

This clone has only one observation. This rearrangement joins TRBV9 to TRBJ2-4; tentatively, D is TRBD2 (6 bases). Looked up from germline, CDR1 is SGDLS and CDR2 is YYNGEE. Trimming took off 0 bases at V and 10 bases at J, with 11 bases between the two ends. The CDR3 spans 13 residues. The CDR3 reads CASSVEEGGIQYF. The CDR3 nucleotides read TGTGCCAGCAGCGTAGAGGAGGGAGGAATTCAGTACTTC.

Many counts were recorded for this clone. The CDR3 nucleotides are TGTGCCAGCAGTCCAGAAACGGCTGCGAACACCGGGGAGCTGTTTTTT. This gives the protein CASSPETAANTGELFF. The chain has TRBV7-6 and TRBJ2-2; no definite D call. CDR3 length equals 16 residues. Germline CDR1 and CDR2: SGHVS and FNYEAQ. Trimming stripped 6 bases from V and 0 bases from J, with 14 bases between.

The chain links TRBV6-1 to TRBJ1-1, with TRBD1 matching over 10 bases. CDR3 size: 13 residues. Germline CDR1 reads MNHNS; CDR2 reads SASEGT. The trim removed 6 bases at V and 4 bases at J, leaving 2 bases unmatched. The CDR3 region has the DNA TGTGCCAGCAGGGGACAGGGGTTCACTGAAGCTTTCTTT. Protein product: CASRGQGFTEAFF.

The rearrangement uses TRBV6-5 and TRBJ2-5; D is ambiguous. The CDR3 runs to 11 residues. The V gene lost 6 bases and the J gene lost 2 bases, with 4 bases spanning the gap. CDR1 is MNHEY, CDR2 SVGAGI, per germline. In DNA, the CDR3 is TGTGCCAGCAGCAATCAAGAGACCCAGTACTTC. This encodes CASSNQETQYF.

The chain combines TRBV19 with TRBJ1-6, with 9 bases matching TRBD1. With 7 bases clipped from V and 10 bases from J, the junction kept 5 bases outside the gene matches. The length of the CDR3 is 13 residues. In germline, CDR1 is LNHDA, CDR2 SQIVND (reference sequence). CDR3 region: CASKDRGGSPLHF. CDR3 coding DNA: TGTGCCAGTAAAGACAGGGGGGGATCACCCCTCCACTTT. Based on the CDR3 plus reference TRBV19 and TRBJ1-6, the full variable domain is DGGITQSPKYLFRKEGQNVTLSCEQNLNHDAMYWYRQDPGQGLRLIYYSQIVNDFQKGDIAEGYSVSREKKESFPLTVTSAQKNPTAFYLCASKDRGGSPLHFGNGTRLTVT.

A single count supports this clone. The chain is built from TRBV6-5 and TRBJ2-5, with TRBD2 as a possible D gene (6 bases). Germline values: CDR1 MNHEY, CDR2 SVGAGI. V was shortened by 2 bases and J by 6 bases, with 13 bases between the two germline ends. CDR3 length: 14 residues. This chain's CDR3 is CASSYGGTSQTQYF. The CDR3 DNA follows: TGTGCCAGCAGTTACGGCGGGACGTCCCAGACCCAGTACTTC.

The V call is TRBV11-2, the J call TRBJ2-7, with a tentative D call TRBD2 (5 bases). Germline V gives CDR1 SGHAT, CDR2 FQNNGV. Trimming left V 2 bases short and J 0 bases short, with 11 bases between. The length of the CDR3 is 15 residues. The CDR3 sequence: CASSLRTGLSYEQYF. The CDR3 nucleotides read TGTGCCAGCAGCTTACGGACTGGCCTCTCCTACGAGCAGTACTTC.

This clone was found once. This chain joins TRBV10-3 and TRBJ2-1, with 12 bases lining up with TRBD2. This CDR3 is 15 amino acids long. Germline V lookup: CDR1 ENHRY, CDR2 SYGVKD. With 6 bases clipped from V and 8 bases from J, the junction kept 8 bases outside the gene matches. The CDR3 DNA follows: TGTGCCATCAGCTCCAGGACTAGCGGGGCTGATGAGCAGTTCTTC. This codes for CAISSRTSGADEQFF.